The sequence of this T cell receptor beta chain was determined in a study of T cell clusters in autoimmune cytopenias. TRB was amplified by touch-down multiplex PCR, primer pools A and B combined. Reprocessing the multiplex PCR reads, TCRdb reports a single entry for every CDR3 protein and omits DNA. Its table records 6,000 to 7,000 distinct CDR3 sequences. TRB amplification used around 0.25 ug of peripheral blood genomic DNA. Comment on this clonotype: Antigen specificity is unknown.

Study-wide findings and caveats: TRB repertoire shifts in secondary cytopenia and chronic lymphocytic leukemia mostly reflected lymphoma, not autoimmunity.

Sequencing used peripheral blood. The sequence derives from a human donor with an autoimmune cytopenia or autoimmune hepatitis (not recorded which).

The CDR3 protein is CASSSSGAGSEQFF. V and J are TRBV7-9 and TRBJ2-1; TCRdb names TRBD1, which stays unverified in the absence of DNA. Germline CDR1 reads SEHNR; CDR2 reads FQNEAQ (reference sequence). This CDR3 spans 14 amino acids.